This T cell receptor (beta chain) was obtained from a study of blood T cell repertoires in COVID-19. Study overall: Acute-phase and convalescent COVID-19 samples originated in the United States, Italy and Spain. PBMCs, B-cell-depleted T cells, or T cells provided the cDNA or gDNA that made up the material.

Looked up from germline, CDR1 is LNHDA and CDR2 is SQIVND (reference sequence). The CDR3 is made up of 16 amino acids. Trimming took 6 bases from V and 2 from J; bases not matched to a gene: 10. The repertoire was sequenced with immunoSEQ multiplex PCR; TCRdb's copy has only in-frame clones and lacks some. This table has more than 150,000 clones, over 75% appearing once. The rearrangement links TRBV19 to TRBJ1-1; TRBD1 matches at 9 bases. The sample taken for sequencing was peripheral blood. This clonotype was sampled from a woman in her thirties or forties with acute or convalescent COVID-19. This chain's CDR3 is CASRNLQGAVNTEAFF. The CDR3 nucleotides read TGTGCCAGTAGGAATCTACAGGGGGCCGTTAACACTGAAGCTTTCTTT.